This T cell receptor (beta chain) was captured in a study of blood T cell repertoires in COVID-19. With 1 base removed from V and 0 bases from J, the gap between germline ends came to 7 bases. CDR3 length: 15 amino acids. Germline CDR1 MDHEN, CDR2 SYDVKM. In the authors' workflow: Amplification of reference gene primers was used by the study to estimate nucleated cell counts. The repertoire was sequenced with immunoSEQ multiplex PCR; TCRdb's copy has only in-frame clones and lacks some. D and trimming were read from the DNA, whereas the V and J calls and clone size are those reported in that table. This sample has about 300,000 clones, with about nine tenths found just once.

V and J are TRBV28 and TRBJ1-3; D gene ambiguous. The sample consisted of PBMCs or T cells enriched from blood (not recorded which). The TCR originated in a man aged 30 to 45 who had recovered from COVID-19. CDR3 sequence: CASSLLVSSGNTIYF. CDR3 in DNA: TGTGCCAGCAGTTTATTGGTGAGCTCTGGAAACACCATATATTTT.